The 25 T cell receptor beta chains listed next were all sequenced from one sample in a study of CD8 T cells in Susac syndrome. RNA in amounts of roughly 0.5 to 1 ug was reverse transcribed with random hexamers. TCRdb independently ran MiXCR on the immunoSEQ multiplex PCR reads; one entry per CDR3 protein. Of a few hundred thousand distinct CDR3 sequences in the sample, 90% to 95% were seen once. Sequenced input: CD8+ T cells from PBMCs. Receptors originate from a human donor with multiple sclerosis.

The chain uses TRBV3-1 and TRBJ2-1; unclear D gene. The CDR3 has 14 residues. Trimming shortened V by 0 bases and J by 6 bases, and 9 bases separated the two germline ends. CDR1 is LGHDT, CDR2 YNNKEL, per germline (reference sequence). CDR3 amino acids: CASSQDFGPNEQFF. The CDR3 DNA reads TGTGCCAGCAGCCAAGATTTCGGCCCCAATGAGCAGTTCTTC.

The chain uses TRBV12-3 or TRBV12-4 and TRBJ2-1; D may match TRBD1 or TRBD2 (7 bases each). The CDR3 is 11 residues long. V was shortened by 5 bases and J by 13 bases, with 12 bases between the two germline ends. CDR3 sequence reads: CASSPGGLQFF. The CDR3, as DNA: TGTGCCAGCAGTCCAGGGGGACTACAGTTCTTC.

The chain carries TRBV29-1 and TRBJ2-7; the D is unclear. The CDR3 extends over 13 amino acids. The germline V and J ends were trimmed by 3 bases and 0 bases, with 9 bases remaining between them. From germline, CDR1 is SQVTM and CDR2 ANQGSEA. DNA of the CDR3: TGCAGCGTTGAGACCGGAAGCTCCTACGAGCAGTACTTC. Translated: CSVETGSSYEQYF.

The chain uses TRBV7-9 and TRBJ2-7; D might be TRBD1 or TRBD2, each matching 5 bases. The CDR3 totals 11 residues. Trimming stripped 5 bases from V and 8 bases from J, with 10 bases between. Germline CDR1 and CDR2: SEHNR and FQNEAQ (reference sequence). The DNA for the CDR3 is TGTGCCAGCAGCCCGACGGGACAGCAGTACTTC. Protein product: CASSPTGQQYF.

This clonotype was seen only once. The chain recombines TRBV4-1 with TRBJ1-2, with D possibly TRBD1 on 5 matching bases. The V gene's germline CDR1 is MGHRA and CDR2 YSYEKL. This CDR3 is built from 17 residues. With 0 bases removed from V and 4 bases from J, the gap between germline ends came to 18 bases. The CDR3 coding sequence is TGCGCCAGCAGCCAAGATCCTCCCGCAGGGTTGAGCTATGGCTACACCTTC. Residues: CASSQDPPAGLSYGYTF.

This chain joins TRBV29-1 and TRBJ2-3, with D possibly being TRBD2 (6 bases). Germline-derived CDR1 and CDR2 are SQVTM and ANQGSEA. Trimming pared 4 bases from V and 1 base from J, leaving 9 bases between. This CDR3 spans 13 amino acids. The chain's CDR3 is CSVAGLGTDTQYF. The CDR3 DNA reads TGCAGCGTTGCGGGACTTGGCACAGATACGCAGTATTTT.

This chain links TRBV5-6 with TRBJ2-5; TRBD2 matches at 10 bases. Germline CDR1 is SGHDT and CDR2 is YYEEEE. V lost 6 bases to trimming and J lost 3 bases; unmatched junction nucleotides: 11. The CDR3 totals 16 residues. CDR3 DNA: TGTGCCAGCACCTGGATGCTAGCGGGAGTAGAAGAGACCCAGTACTTC. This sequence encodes CASTWMLAGVEETQYF.

The CDR3 loop is CASTTGQGGFEQYF. In DNA, the CDR3 is TGTGCCAGCACCACGGGACAGGGGGGTTTCGAGCAGTACTTC. The J gene is TRBJ2-7, the V gene TRBV18; 11 bases line up with TRBD1. Germline CDR1 reads KGHSH; CDR2 reads LQKENI. J lost 6 bases, V lost 8 bases, and 9 bases had no gene match. This CDR3 is 14 amino acids long.

The CDR3 bases are TGCAGTGCTAGGGAGAAGGACAGCTACGAGCAGTACTTC. Residues: CSAREKDSYEQYF. The chain carries TRBV20-1 and TRBJ2-7; weak D call: TRBD1 (6 bases). Germline V gene lookup returns CDR1 DFQATT and CDR2 SNEGSKA (reference sequence). V gave up 3 bases and J gave up 3 bases, with 12 bases separating them. The CDR3 sequence is 13 residues long.

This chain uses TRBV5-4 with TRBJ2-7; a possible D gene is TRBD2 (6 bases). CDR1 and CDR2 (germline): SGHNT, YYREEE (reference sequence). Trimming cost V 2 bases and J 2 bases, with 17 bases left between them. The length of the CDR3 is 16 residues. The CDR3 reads CASSLSGSGYAYEQYF. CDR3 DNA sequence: TGTGCCAGCAGCTTAAGTGGGAGCGGGTACGCCTACGAGCAGTACTTC.

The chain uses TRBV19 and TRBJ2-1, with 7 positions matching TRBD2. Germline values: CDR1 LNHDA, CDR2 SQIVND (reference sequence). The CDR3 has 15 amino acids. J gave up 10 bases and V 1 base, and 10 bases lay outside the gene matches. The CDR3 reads CASSIVSSGDWEQFF. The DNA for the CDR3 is TGTGCCAGTAGTATAGTTTCCAGCGGGGATTGGGAGCAGTTCTTC. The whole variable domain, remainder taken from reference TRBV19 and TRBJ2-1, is DGGITQSPKYLFRKEGQNVTLSCEQNLNHDAMYWYRQDPGQGLRLIYYSQIVNDFQKGDIAEGYSVSREKKESFPLTVTSAQKNPTAFYLCASSIVSSGDWEQFFGPGTRLTVL.

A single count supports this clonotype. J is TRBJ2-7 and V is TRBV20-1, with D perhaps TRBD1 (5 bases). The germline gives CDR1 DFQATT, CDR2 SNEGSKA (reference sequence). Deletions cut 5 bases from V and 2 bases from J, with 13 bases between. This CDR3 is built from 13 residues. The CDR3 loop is CSALDSETYEQYF. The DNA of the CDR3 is TGCAGTGCTCTCGACAGCGAAACCTACGAGCAGTACTTC.

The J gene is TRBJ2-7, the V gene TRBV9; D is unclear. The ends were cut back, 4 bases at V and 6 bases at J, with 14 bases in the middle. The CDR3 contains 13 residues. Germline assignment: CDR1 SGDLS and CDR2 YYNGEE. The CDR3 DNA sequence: TGTGCCAGCAGCAACCCCATCTCCCGCGAGCAGTACTTC. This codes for CASSNPISREQYF.

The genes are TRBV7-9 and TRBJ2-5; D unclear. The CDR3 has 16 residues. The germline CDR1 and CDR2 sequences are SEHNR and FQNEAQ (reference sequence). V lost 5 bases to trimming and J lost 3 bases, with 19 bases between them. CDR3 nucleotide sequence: TGTGCCAGCAGCCCACTCCCGGCCTACGAGGAAGAGACCCAGTACTTC. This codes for CASSPLPAYEEETQYF.

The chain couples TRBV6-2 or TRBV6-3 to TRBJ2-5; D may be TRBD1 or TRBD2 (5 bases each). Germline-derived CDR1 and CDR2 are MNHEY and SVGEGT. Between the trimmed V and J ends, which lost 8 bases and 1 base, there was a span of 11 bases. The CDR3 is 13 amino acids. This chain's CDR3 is CASGDRLQETQYF. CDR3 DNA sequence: TGTGCCAGCGGGGACCGGCTCCAAGAGACCCAGTACTTC.

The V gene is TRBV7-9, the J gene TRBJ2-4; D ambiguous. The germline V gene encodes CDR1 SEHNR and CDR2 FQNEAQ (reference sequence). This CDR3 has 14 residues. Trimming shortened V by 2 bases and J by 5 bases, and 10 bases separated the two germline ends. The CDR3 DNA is TGTGCCAGCAGCTTACTGTCGGGCGAAAACATTCAGTACTTC. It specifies CASSLLSGENIQYF.

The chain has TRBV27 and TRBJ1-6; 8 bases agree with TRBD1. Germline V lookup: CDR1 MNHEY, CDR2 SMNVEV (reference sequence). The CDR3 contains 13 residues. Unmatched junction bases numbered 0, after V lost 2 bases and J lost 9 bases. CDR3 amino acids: CASSLGQGSPLHF. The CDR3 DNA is TGTGCCAGCAGTTTAGGACAGGGTTCACCCCTCCACTTT.

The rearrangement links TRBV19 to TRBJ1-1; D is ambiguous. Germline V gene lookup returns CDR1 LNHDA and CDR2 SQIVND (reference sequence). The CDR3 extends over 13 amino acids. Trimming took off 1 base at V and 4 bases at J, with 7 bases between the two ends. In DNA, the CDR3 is TGTGCCAGTAGTATAGGAGAGGGCACTGAAGCTTTCTTT. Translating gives CASSIGEGTEAFF.

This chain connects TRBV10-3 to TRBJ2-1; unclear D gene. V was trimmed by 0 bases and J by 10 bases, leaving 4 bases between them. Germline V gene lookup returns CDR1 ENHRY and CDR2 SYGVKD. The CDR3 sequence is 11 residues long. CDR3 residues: CAISESQEQFF. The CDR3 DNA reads TGTGCCATCAGTGAGTCTCAGGAGCAGTTCTTC.

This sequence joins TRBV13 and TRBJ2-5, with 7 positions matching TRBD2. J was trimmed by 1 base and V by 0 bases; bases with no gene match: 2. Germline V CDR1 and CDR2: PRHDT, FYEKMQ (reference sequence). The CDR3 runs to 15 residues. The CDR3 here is CASSLGTSLQETQYF. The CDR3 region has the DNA TGTGCCAGCAGCTTAGGGACTAGCCTCCAAGAGACCCAGTACTTC.

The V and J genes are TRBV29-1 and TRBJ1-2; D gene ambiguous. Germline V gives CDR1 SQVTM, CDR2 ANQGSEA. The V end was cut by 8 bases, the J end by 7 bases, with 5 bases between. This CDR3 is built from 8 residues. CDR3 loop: CSPGGYTF. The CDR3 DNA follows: TGCAGCCCGGGTGGCTACACCTTC. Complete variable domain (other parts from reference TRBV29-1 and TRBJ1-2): SAVISQKPSRDICQRGTSLTIQCQVDSQVTMMFWYRQQPGQSLTLIATANQGSEATYESGFVIDKFPISRPNLTFSTLTVSNMSPEDSSIYLCSPGGYTFGSGTRLTVV.

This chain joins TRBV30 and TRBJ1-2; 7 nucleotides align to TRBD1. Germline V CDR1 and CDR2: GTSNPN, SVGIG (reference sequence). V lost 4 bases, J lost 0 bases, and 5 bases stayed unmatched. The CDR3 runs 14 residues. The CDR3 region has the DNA TGTGCCTGGACAGGGGGGATCTCTAACTATGGCTACACCTTC. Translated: CAWTGGISNYGYTF.

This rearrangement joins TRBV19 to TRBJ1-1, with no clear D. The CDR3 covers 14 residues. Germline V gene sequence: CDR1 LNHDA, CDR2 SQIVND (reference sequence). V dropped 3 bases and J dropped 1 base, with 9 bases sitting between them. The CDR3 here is CASSMSTGNTEAFF. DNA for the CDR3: TGTGCCAGTAGTATGAGCACCGGGAACACTGAAGCTTTCTTT.

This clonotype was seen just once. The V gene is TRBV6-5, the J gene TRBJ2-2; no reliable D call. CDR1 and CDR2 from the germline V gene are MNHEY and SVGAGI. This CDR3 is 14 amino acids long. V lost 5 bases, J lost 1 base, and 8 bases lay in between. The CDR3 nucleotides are TGTGCCAGCAGTCCCCGACAGAACACCGGGGAGCTGTTTTTT. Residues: CASSPRQNTGELFF.

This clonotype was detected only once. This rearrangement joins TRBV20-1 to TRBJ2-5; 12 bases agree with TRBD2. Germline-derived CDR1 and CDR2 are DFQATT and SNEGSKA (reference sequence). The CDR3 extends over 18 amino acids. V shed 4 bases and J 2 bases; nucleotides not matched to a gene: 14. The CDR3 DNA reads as TGCAGTGCTATGTTGAGGGGGACTAGCGGGCCGCGGCAAGAGACCCAGTACTTC. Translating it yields CSAMLRGTSGPRQETQYF.